Sequencing of this TCR beta chain was carried out in a study of T-cell memory formation after mild COVID-19. Whole-study context: Largely, the TCR clusters proved donor specific.

Study-level results: Cross-reactive memory seemingly joined, as some responding clones were found in pre-infection memory.

The CDR3 contains 11 residues. The V end was cut by 7 bases, the J end by 7 bases, with 5 bases between. Per the germline V gene, CDR1 is SNHLY and CDR2 is FYNNEI. This clonotype was observed many times. Antigen: not known. It was 5'RACE with constant-segment primers that produced the TCR alpha and TCR beta cDNA libraries, which carried sample barcodes and UMIs. TCRdb re-analysed the 5' RACE reads in MiXCR, keeping a single row per CDR3 protein. The sample holds 200,000 to 250,000 distinct CDR3 sequences, about 9.2% seen once. The chain links TRBV2 to TRBJ1-6; D is undetermined. Sequenced input: PBMCs or a T cell subset sorted from them (not recorded which). This TCR was recovered from a man aged 18 to 30 who had mild COVID-19 (a few samples of this study predate the infection). Cell type and time point are not known. Here the CDR3 DNA reads TGTGCCAGCATAGGGAATTCACCCCTCCACTTT. Protein sequence: CASIGNSPLHF. Full variable domain (remainder filled in from reference TRBV2 and TRBJ1-6): EPEVTQTPSHQVTQMGQEVILRCVPISNHLYFYWYRQILGQKVEFLVSFYNNEISEKSEIFDDQFSVERPDGSNFTLKIRSTKLEDSAMYFCASIGNSPLHFGNGTRLTVT.